This T cell receptor (beta chain) originates from a study of blood T cell repertoires in COVID-19. Study background: Both acute and convalescent COVID-19 samples were obtained from the United States, Italy and Spain. PBMCs, B-cell-depleted T cells, or T cells were the source of the cDNA or gDNA that made up the material.

Per the study methods: Nucleated cell number was recorded as an estimate derived from reference gene primer amplification. Libraries were prepared by immunoSEQ multiplex PCR; TCRdb keeps only in-frame clonotypes and omits some of them. V and J calls and clone size are those listed in that table; D and trimming were worked out from the DNA. The sample lists about 150,000 clones; about 79% were seen once. Germline CDR1 MNHNS, CDR2 SASEGT. The CDR3 totals 14 residues. Trimming pared 2 bases from V and 3 bases from J, leaving 10 bases between. Sample: peripheral blood. The gene calls are TRBV6-1 and TRBJ1-2; a possible D gene is TRBD1 (5 bases). The clonotype comes from a woman in her forties or fifties with acute or convalescent COVID-19. CDR3 nucleotide sequence: TGTGCCAGCAGTGAACCCAGGGTTTACTATGGCTACACCTTC. Amino acids: CASSEPRVYYGYTF.